The rows below give T cell receptor beta chains drawn from one sample of a study of blood T cell repertoires in COVID-19. The repertoire was sequenced with immunoSEQ multiplex PCR; TCRdb's copy has only in-frame clones and lacks some. The sample lists 200,000 to 250,000 clones, about 83% occurring once. Sequencing was carried out using peripheral blood. The receptors come from a man aged 45 to 65 with acute or convalescent COVID-19. CDR3s include the opening cysteine and the closing phenylalanine or tryptophan. The D gene is left open where the match is weak. A row's size may be missing; if present it is once, few, many or a size class.

.	TRBD2	TRBJ2-5	TRBV19	TGTGCCAGTAGTATAGGGTCGGGGGGGCAGGAGACCCAGTACTTC	CASSIGSGGQETQYF
.	.	TRBJ2-4	TRBV11-2	TGTGCCAGCAGCTTATTCAGGAAGGGGGACAAAAACATTCAGTACTTC	CASSLFRKGDKNIQYF
.	.	TRBJ2-1	TRBV24-1	TGTGCCACCCGGGACACTTACAATGAGCAGTTCTTC	CATRDTYNEQFF
.	TRBD1	TRBJ1-1	TRBV9	TGTGCCAGCAGCGTAGGGGGGACAGGGTCGAACACTGAAGCTTTCTTT	CASSVGGTGSNTEAFF
.	.	TRBJ1-2	TRBV7-2	TGTGCCAGCAGCTTAAGGGAAGGGGCTAGATCGATCTATGGCTACACCTTC	CASSLREGARSIYGYTF
.	TRBD2	TRBJ2-1	TRBV13	TGTGCCAGCAGCCGGACTAGCGGGGGGGCCTTGGATGAGCAGTTCTTC	CASSRTSGGALDEQFF
.	TRBD2	TRBJ2-1	TRBV7-6	TGTGCCAGCAGCTCCTCAATAGCGGGGGGGCAGGGAAATGAGCAGTTCTTC	CASSSSIAGGQGNEQFF
.	TRBD1	TRBJ1-5	TRBV9	TGTGCCAGCAGCGCTGGACAGGGGGCTACCAATCAGCCCCAGCATTTT	CASSAGQGATNQPQHF
.	.	TRBJ2-4	TRBV21-1	TGTGCCAGCAGCAAAGATATAGGAGAACCGTTAGCCAAAAACATTCAGTACTTC	CASSKDIGEPLAKNIQYF
few	TRBD2	TRBJ2-2	TRBV3-1/TRBV3-2	TGTGCCAGCAGCCTAGGACTAGCGGGGTACACCGGGGAGCTGTTTTTT	CASSLGLAGYTGELFF
.	.	TRBJ1-1	TRBV7-9	TGTGCCAGCAGCTTCAGTGAGAACACTGAAGCTTTCTTT	CASSFSENTEAFF
.	.	TRBJ1-5	TRBV28	TGTGCCAGCGGACAGACCTTTCAGCCCCAGCATTTT	CASGQTFQPQHF
.	TRBD1	TRBJ1-2	TRBV12-3/TRBV12-4	TGTGCCAGCAGTTACCGGGACAGGCATGGCTACACCTTC	CASSYRDRHGYTF
.	TRBD1	TRBJ2-7	TRBV3-1/TRBV3-2	TGTGCCAGCAGCCAAGGCCGGGACAGGGGTTACGAGCAGTACTTC	CASSQGRDRGYEQYF
few	.	TRBJ1-1	TRBV28	TGTGCCAGCAGTTTAGTCCGGAACACTGAAGCTTTCTTT	CASSLVRNTEAFF
.	TRBD2	TRBJ2-2	TRBV25-1	TGTGCCAGCAGTGAATTTGGCGGGAGGAACACCGGGGAGCTGTTTTTT	CASSEFGGRNTGELFF
.	.	TRBJ1-1	TRBV13	TGTGCCAGCAGCCTCTGGACAGCTATGAACACTGAAGCTTTCTTT	CASSLWTAMNTEAFF
once	.	TRBJ2-3	TRBV5-5	TGTGCCAGCAGGCCTAGGGGTAGCACAGATACGCAGTATTTT	CASRPRGSTDTQYF
many	.	TRBJ1-5	TRBV6-5	TGTGCCAGCAGGATCAGCGGGGATAGCAATCAGCCCCAGCATTTT	CASRISGDSNQPQHF
once	.	TRBJ2-5	TRBV11-2	TGTGCCAGCAGCTTGTTAGCGGAAGAGACCCAGTACTTC	CASSLLAEETQYF
.	.	TRBJ2-7	TRBV12-2	TGTGCAAGTCGCTTAGCTCGGGGGGCCTACGAGCAGTACTTC	CASRLARGAYEQYF
few	TRBD2	TRBJ2-1	TRBV9	TGTGCCAGCAGCGTAGATAGCGGGAGGGCCCCTGAGCAGTTCTTC	CASSVDSGRAPEQFF
.	.	TRBJ1-5	TRBV12-5	TGTGCTAGTGGTTTGCATAGCAATCAGCCCCAGCATTTT	CASGLHSNQPQHF
.	.	TRBJ2-2	TRBV9	TGTGCCAGCAGCCCCGGGACAACGAACACCGGGGAGCTGTTTTTT	CASSPGTTNTGELFF
once	.	TRBJ1-1	TRBV6-5	TGTGCCAGCAGCCCAGGGTCCACTGAAGCTTTCTTT	CASSPGSTEAFF
.	TRBD2	TRBJ2-3	TRBV5-1	TGCGCCAGCAGCCGGGCCGGGACTAGCGGGAGGGCCGGTGATACGCAGTATTTT	CASSRAGTSGRAGDTQYF
.	TRBD1	TRBJ1-2	TRBV4-2	TGTGCCAGCAGCCAAGATCTACAGGGGGGTAGGGGCTACACCTTC	CASSQDLQGGRGYTF
few	TRBD1	TRBJ2-7	TRBV28	TGTGCCAGCAGTTCTCCGGACAGGGGTGAACACGAGCAGTACTTC	CASSSPDRGEHEQYF
.	.	TRBJ2-7	TRBV6-5	TGTGCCAGCAGTTACCTCCAGGGATGGGACTACGAGCAGTACTTC	CASSYLQGWDYEQYF
.	TRBD1	TRBJ1-2	TRBV7-2	TGTGCCAGCATCCCCGGGACAGCCGCTTGGTATGGCTACACCTTC	CASIPGTAAWYGYTF
.	.	TRBJ1-1	TRBV28	TGTGCCAGCCTAGGATCGAACACTGAAGCTTTCTTT	CASLGSNTEAFF
.	.	TRBJ2-7	TRBV19	TGTGCCAGTAGTTCCTCTAGCAGCTCCTACGAGCAGTACTTC	CASSSSSSSYEQYF
.	.	TRBJ2-7	TRBV20-1	TGCAGTGTCACAGGCAGCTACGAGCAGTACTTC	CSVTGSYEQYF
.	.	TRBJ2-7	TRBV5-6	TGTGCCAGCAGCTTGTCTCTAGCTTACGAGCAGTACTTC	CASSLSLAYEQYF
.	.	TRBJ2-2	TRBV5-4	TGTGCCAGCAGCTTAGCCGCGGGAAGCACCGGGGAGCTGTTTTTT	CASSLAAGSTGELFF
once	.	TRBJ2-5	TRBV5-1	TGCGCCAGCAGCTTGCACGCAGAGGCCCAAGAGACCCAGTACTTC	CASSLHAEAQETQYF
.	.	TRBJ2-1	TRBV7-3	TGTGCCAGCAGCCTTACAGGGGGGGCTTCCTACAATGAGCAGTTCTTC	CASSLTGGASYNEQFF